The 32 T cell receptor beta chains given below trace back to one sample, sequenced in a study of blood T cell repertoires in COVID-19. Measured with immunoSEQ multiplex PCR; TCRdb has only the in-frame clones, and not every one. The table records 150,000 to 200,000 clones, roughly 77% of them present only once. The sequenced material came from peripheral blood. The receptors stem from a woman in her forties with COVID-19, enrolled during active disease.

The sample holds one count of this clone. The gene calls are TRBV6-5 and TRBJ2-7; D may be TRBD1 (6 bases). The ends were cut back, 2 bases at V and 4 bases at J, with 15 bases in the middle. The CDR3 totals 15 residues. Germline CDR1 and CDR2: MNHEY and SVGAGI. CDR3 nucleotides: TGTGCCAGCAGTTACGGGGGCGGATTACCTTACGAGCAGTACTTC. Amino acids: CASSYGGGLPYEQYF.

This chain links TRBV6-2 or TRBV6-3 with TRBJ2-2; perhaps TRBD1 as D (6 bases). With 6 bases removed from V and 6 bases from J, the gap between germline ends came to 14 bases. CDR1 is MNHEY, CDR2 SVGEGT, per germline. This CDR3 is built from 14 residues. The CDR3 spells CASSPDSLSGELFF. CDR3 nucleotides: TGTGCCAGCAGCCCGGACAGCCTCTCCGGGGAGCTGTTTTTT.

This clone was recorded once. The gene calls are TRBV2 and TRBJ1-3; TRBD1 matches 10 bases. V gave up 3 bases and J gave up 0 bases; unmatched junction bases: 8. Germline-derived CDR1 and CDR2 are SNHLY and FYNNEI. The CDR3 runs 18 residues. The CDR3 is CASSDIRGQGVSGNTIYF. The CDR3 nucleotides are TGTGCCAGCAGTGATATAAGAGGACAGGGGGTCTCTGGAAACACCATATATTTT.

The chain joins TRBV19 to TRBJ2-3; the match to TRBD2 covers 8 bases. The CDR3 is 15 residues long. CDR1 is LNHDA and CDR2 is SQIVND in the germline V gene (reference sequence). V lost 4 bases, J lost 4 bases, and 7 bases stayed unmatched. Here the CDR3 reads CASSSQRGHSDTQYF. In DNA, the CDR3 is TGTGCCAGTAGTAGCCAGCGGGGGCACTCAGATACGCAGTATTTT. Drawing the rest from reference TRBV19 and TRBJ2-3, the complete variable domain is DGGITQSPKYLFRKEGQNVTLSCEQNLNHDAMYWYRQDPGQGLRLIYYSQIVNDFQKGDIAEGYSVSREKKESFPLTVTSAQKNPTAFYLCASSSQRGHSDTQYFGPGTRLTVL.

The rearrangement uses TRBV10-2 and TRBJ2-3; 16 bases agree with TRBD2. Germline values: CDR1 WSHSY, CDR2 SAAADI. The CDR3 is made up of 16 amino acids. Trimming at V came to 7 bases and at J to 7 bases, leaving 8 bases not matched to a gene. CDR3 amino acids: CASKAGLAGGLNTQYF. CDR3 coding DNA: TGCGCCAGCAAGGCGGGACTAGCGGGAGGGCTGAATACGCAGTATTTT.

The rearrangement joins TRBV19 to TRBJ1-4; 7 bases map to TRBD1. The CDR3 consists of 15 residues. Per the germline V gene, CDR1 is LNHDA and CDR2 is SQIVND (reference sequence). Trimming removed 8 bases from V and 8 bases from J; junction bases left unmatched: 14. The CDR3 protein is CASEETGTAPEKLFF. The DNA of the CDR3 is TGTGCCAGTGAAGAAACCGGGACAGCACCCGAAAAACTGTTTTTT.

CDR3 sequence reads: CASSKAIGVWEYTQGDTEAFF. The CDR3, as DNA: TGTGCCAGCAGCAAAGCGATCGGGGTCTGGGAGTATACCCAGGGGGACACTGAAGCTTTCTTT. The chain links TRBV21-1 to TRBJ1-1; no DNA check was done on the table's D call, TRBD1. TRBV21-1 is described as a pseudogene. This CDR3 is built from 21 residues.

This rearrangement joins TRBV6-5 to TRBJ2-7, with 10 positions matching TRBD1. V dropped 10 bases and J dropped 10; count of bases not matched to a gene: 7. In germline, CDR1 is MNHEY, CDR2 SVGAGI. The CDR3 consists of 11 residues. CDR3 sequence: CATHQTGGQYF. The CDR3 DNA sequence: TGTGCCACCCACCAGACAGGGGGCCAGTACTTC.

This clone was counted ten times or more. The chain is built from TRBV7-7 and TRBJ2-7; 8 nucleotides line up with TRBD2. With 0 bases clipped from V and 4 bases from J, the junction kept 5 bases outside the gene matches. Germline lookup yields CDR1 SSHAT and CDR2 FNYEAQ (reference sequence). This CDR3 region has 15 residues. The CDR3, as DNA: TGTGCCAGCAGCTTAGCCGATAGCGGGGAGTACGAGCAGTACTTC. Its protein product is CASSLADSGEYEQYF.

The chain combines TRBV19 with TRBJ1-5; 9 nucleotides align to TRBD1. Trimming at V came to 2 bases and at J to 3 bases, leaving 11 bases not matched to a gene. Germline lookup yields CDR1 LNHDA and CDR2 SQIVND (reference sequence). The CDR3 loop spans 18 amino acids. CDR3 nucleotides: TGTGCCAGTAGTATATATGACTTCCGGGACAGGGACAATCAGCCCCAGCATTTT. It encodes CASSIYDFRDRDNQPQHF. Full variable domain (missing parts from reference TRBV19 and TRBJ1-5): DGGITQSPKYLFRKEGQNVTLSCEQNLNHDAMYWYRQDPGQGLRLIYYSQIVNDFQKGDIAEGYSVSREKKESFPLTVTSAQKNPTAFYLCASSIYDFRDRDNQPQHFGDGTRLSIL.

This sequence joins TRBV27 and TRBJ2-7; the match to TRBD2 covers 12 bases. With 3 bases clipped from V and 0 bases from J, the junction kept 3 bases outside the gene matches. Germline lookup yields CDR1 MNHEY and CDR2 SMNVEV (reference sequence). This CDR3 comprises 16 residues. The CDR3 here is CASSLGLAGVSYEQYF. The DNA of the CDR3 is TGTGCCAGCAGTTTGGGACTAGCGGGCGTCTCCTACGAGCAGTACTTC.

The CDR3 DNA reads TGTGCCAGCAGCCAAGATCGCAGGGGTTCACCCCTCCACTTT. Translation: CASSQDRRGSPLHF. The chain links TRBV14 to TRBJ1-6, with D maybe TRBD1 (6 bases). Per the germline V gene, CDR1 is SGHDN and CDR2 is FVKESK. This CDR3 has 14 amino acids. V lost 0 bases to trimming and J lost 9 bases, with 9 bases between them.

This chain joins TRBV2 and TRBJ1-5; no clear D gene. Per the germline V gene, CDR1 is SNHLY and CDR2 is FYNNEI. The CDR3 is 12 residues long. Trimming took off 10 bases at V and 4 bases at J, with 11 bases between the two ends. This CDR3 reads CAIGGINQPQHF. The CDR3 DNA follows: TGTGCCATCGGAGGAATAAATCAGCCCCAGCATTTT.

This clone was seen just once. The CDR3 nucleotides read TGTGCCAGCAGCTTAAAAAGCGGTTACACAGATACGCAGTATTTT. This encodes CASSLKSGYTDTQYF. The chain employs TRBV7-2 and TRBJ2-3; TRBD2 might be the D (5 bases). The CDR3 totals 15 residues. Germline lookup yields CDR1 SGHTA and CDR2 FQGNSA. The ends were cut back, 2 bases at V and 2 bases at J, with 11 bases in the middle.

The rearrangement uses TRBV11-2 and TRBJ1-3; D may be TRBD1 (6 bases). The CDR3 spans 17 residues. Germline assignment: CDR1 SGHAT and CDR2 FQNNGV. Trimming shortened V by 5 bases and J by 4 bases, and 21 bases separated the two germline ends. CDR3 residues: CASSLGRGDFLGNTIYF. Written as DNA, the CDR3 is TGTGCCAGCAGCCTCGGCAGGGGCGACTTCCTAGGAAACACCATATATTTT.

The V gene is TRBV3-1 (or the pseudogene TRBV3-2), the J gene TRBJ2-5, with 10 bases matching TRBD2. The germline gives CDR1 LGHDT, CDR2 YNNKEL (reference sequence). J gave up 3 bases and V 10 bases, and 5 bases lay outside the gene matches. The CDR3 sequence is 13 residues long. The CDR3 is CAIKRGGEETQYF. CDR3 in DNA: TGTGCCATTAAGCGGGGGGGTGAAGAGACCCAGTACTTC.

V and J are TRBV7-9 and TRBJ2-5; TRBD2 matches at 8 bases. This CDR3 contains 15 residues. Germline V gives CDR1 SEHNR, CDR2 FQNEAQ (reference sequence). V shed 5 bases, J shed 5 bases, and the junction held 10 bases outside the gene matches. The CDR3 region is CASSVSSGSWETQYF. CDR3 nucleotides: TGTGCCAGCAGCGTATCTAGCGGGTCATGGGAGACCCAGTACTTC.

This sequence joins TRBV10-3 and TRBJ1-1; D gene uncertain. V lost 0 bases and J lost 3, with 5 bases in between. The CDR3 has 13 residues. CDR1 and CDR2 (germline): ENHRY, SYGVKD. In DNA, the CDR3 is TGTGCCATCAGTGAGTCACGGGACACTGAAGCTTTCTTT. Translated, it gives CAISESRDTEAFF.

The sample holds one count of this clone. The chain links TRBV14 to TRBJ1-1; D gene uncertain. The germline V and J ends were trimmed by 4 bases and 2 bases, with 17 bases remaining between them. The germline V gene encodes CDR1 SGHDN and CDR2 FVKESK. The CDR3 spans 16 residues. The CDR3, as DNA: TGTGCCAGCAGCCCCGAACCGGGAAGGGCTAACACTGAAGCTTTCTTT. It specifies CASSPEPGRANTEAFF.

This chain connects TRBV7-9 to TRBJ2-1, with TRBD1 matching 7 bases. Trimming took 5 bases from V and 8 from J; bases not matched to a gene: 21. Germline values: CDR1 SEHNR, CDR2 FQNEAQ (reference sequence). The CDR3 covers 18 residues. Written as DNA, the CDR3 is TGTGCCAGCAGCGACGATAGGGCGGTAGGGGGCGGACAGGATGAGCAGTTCTTC. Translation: CASSDDRAVGGGQDEQFF.

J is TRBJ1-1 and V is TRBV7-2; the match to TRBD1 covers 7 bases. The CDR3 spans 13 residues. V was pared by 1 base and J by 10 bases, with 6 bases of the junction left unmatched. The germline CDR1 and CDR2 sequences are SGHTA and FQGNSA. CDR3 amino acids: CASSLGQGDRAFF. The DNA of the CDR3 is TGTGCCAGCAGCTTAGGCCAGGGGGATCGAGCTTTCTTT.

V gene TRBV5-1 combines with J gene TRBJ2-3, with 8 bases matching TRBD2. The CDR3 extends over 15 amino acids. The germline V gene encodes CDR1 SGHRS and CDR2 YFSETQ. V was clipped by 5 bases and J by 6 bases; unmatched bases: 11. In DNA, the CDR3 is TGCGCCAGCAGTCCCGGAGCGGGAGAATCGGATACGCAGTATTTT. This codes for CASSPGAGESDTQYF. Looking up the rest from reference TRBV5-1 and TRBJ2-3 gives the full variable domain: KAGVTQTPRYLIKTRGQQVTLSCSPISGHRSVSWYQQTPGQGLQFLFEYFSETQRNKGNFPGRFSGRQFSNSRSEMNVSTLELGDSALYLCASSPGAGESDTQYFGPGTRLTVL.

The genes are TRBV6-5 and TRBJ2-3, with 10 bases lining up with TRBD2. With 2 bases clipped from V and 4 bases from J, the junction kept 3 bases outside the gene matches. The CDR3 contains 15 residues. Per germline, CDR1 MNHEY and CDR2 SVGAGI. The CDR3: CASSYIGTSADTQYF. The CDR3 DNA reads TGTGCCAGCAGTTACATCGGGACTAGCGCAGATACGCAGTATTTT.

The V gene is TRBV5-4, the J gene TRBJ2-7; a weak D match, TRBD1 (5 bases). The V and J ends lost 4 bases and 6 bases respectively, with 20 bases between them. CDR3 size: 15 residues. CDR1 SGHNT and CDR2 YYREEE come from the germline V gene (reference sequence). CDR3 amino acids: CASSTPLGRVSEQYF. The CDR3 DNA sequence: TGTGCCAGCAGCACACCGTTGGGCAGGGTCTCCGAGCAGTACTTC. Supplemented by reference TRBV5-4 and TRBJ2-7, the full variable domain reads ETGVTQSPTHLIKTRGQQVTLRCSSQSGHNTVSWYQQALGQGPQFIFQYYREEENGRGNFPPRFSGLQFPNYSSELNVNALELDDSALYLCASSTPLGRVSEQYFGPGTRLTVT.

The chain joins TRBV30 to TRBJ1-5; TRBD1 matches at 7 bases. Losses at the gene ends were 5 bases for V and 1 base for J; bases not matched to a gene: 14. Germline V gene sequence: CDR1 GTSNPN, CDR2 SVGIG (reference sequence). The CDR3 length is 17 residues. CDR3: CAWEKGQPDASNQPQHF. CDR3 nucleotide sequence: TGTGCCTGGGAGAAGGGACAGCCCGATGCCAGCAATCAGCCCCAGCATTTT.

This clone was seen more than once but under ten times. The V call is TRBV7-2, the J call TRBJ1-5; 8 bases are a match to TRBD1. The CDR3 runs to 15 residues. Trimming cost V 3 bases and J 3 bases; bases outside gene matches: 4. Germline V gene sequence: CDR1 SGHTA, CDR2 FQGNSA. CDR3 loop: CASSFAGGNNQPQHF. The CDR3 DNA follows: TGTGCCAGCAGCTTTGCAGGGGGCAACAATCAGCCCCAGCATTTT.

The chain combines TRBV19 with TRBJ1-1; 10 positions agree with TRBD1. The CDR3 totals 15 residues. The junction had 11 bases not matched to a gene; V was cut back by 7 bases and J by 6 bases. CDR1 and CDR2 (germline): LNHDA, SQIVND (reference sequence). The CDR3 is CASIDGGQGRSEAFF. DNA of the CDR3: TGTGCCAGTATTGACGGGGGACAGGGGCGTTCTGAAGCTTTCTTT.

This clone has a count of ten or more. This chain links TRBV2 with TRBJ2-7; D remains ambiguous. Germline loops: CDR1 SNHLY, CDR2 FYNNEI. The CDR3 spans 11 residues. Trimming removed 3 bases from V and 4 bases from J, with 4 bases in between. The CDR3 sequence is CASSEAYEQYF. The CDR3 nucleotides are TGTGCCAGCAGTGAGGCTTACGAGCAGTACTTC.

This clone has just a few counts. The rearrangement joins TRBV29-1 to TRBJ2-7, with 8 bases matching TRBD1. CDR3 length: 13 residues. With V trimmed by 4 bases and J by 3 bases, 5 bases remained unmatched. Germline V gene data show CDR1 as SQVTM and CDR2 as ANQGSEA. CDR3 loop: CSVGTGWNYEQYF. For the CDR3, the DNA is TGCAGCGTTGGGACAGGGTGGAACTACGAGCAGTACTTC.

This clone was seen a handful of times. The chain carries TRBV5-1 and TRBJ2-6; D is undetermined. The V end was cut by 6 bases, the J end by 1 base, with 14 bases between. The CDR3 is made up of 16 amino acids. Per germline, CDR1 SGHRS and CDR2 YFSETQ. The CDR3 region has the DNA TGCGCCAGCATCCGCGACTCCCTATCTGGGGCCAACGTCCTGACTTTC. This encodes CASIRDSLSGANVLTF.

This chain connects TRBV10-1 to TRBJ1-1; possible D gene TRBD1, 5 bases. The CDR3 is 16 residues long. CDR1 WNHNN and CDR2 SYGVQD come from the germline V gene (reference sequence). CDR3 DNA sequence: TGCCCGTTGACGAGGGCCCTCGGGGGAGTGAACACTGAAGCTTTCTTT. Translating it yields CPLTRALGGVNTEAFF.

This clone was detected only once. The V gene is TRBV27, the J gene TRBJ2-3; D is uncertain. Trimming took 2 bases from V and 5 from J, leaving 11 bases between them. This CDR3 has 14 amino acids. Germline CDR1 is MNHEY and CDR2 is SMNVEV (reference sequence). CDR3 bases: TGTGCCAGCAGTTTAAGAAGTAGCTTAGATACGCAGTATTTT. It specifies CASSLRSSLDTQYF.